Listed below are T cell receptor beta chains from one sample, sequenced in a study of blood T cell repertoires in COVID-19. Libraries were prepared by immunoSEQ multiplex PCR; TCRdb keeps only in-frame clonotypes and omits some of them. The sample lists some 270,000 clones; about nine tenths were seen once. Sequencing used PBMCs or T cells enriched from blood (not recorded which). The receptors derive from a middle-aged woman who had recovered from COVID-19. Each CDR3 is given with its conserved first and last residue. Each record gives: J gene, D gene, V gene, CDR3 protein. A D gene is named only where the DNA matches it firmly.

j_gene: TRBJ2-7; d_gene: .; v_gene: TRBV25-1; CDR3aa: CASGGQTYEQYF
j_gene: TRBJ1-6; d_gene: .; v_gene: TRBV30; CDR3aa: CAWGPFGNSPLHF
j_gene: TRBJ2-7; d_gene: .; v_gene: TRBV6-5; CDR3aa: CASSSPGEQYF
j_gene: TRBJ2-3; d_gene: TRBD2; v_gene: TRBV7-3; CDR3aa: CASSLRRGRELDTQYF
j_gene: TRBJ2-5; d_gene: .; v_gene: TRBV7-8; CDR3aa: CASSNPRGTIETQYF
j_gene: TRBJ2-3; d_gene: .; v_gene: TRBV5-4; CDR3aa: CASSFSGHLWEQYF
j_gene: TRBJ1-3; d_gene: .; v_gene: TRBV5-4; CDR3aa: CASSLASVQGGNTIYF
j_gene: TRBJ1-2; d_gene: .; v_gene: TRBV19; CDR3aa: CASRRDRRANYGYTF
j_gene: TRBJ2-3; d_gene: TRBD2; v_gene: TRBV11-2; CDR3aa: CASSLSGGGPTDTQYF
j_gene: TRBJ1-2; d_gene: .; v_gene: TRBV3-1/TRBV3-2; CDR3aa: CASSQESRGAYGYTF
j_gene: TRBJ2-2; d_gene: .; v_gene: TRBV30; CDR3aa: CAWSVLSTDTGELFF
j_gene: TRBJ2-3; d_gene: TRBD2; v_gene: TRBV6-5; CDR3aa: CASSQTSGGDTQYF